Listed here is a single T cell receptor (beta chain). The data were obtained in a study of blood T cell repertoires in COVID-19. The method was immunoSEQ multiplex PCR; TCRdb's version includes in-frame clones alone and lacks a portion of them. The table includes over 65,000 clones, approximately 78% detected once. This TCR came from a man in his sixties with COVID-19, enrolled during active disease. Sample: peripheral blood.

The CDR3 DNA reads as TGTGCCAGCAGCTTAAGGGATGTCGGGAGGGCCTTGAACGAGCAGTACTTC. It is translated as CASSLRDVGRALNEQYF. The rearrangement uses TRBV7-8 and TRBJ2-7; 8 nucleotides agree with TRBD2. V was clipped by 2 bases and J by 5 bases; unmatched bases: 14. Germline V gene sequence: CDR1 SGHVS, CDR2 FQNEAQ. This CDR3 contains 17 residues.